These 2 T cell receptor beta chains came from one sample sequenced in a study of cytomegalovirus exposure and HLA in healthy donors. A multiplex PCR was run with 60 Vbeta primers and 13 Jbeta primers. Sequencing was performed with immunoSEQ multiplex PCR; in TCRdb, only in-frame clones are kept and a portion is missing. The sample records some 130,000 clones, roughly 9.7% being singletons. The specimen sequenced was PBMCs. Receptors were obtained from a man aged 50 to 59 in good health and CMV-seronegative.

The gene calls are TRBV9 and TRBJ2-2; weak D call: TRBD2 (5 bases). Trimming cost V 3 bases and J 7 bases, with 10 bases left between them. Germline assignment: CDR1 SGDLS and CDR2 YYNGEE. The CDR3 length is 13 residues. This CDR3 is CASSDGKVGELFF. In DNA form, the CDR3 reads TGTGCCAGCAGCGACGGGAAAGTCGGGGAGCTGTTTTTT.

This chain joins TRBV13 and TRBJ2-7; 8 bases map to TRBD2. Unmatched junction bases numbered 12, after V lost 5 bases and J lost 3 bases. This CDR3 contains 16 residues. CDR1 and CDR2 from the germline V gene are PRHDT and FYEKMQ (reference sequence). The DNA for the CDR3 is TGTGCCAGCAGCGCGACTAGCGAGGCTCCCCTCTACGAGCAGTACTTC. This encodes CASSATSEAPLYEQYF.